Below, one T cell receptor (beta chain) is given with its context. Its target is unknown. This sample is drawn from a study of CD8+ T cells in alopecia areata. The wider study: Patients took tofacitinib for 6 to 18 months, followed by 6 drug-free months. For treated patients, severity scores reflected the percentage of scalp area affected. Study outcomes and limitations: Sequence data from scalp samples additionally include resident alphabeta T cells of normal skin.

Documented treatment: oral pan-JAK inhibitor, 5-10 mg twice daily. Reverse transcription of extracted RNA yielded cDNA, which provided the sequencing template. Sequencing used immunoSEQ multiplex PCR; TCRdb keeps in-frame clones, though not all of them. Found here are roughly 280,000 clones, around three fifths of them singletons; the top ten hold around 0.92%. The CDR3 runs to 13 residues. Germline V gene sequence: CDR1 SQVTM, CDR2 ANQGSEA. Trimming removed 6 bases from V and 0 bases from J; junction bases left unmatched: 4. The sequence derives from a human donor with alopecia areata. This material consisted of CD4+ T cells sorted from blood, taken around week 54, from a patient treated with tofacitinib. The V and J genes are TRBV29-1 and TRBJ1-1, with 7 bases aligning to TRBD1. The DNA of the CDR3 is TGCAGCGTACCGGGACAGATGAACACTGAAGCTTTCTTT. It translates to CSVPGQMNTEAFF.